The present T cell receptor (beta chain) was sequenced within a study of blood T cell repertoires in COVID-19. For the study at large: Acute and convalescent COVID-19 samples came from the United States, Italy and Spain. T cells, B-cell-depleted T cells, or PBMCs provided the cDNA or gDNA that served as material.

Enrollment of patients from Seattle took place during active infection, with longitudinal follow-up. This CDR3 is 13 amino acids long. Looked up from germline, CDR1 is MDHEN and CDR2 is SYDVKM. Sequencing was performed with immunoSEQ multiplex PCR; in TCRdb, only in-frame clones are kept and a portion is missing. The sample comprises roughly 300,000 clones, about 81% of which are singletons, and 1.4% to 1.5% rests with the top ten. The clonotype was recovered from a human donor with COVID-19, enrolled during active disease. The donor label of this sample is uncertain. The sample taken for sequencing was peripheral blood. The rearrangement links TRBV28 to TRBJ2-3; 7 bases map to TRBD2. The CDR3 DNA reads TGTGCTATTGGGAGCGGGATCACAGATACGCAGTATTTT. Translated, it gives CAIGSGITDTQYF. Full variable domain (missing parts from reference TRBV28 and TRBJ2-3): DVKVTQSSRYLVKRTGEKVFLECVQDMDHENMFWYRQDPGLGLRLIYFSYDVKMKEKGDIPEGYSVSREKKERFSLILESASTNQTSMYLCAIGSGITDTQYFGPGTRLTVL.